This T cell receptor (beta chain) was documented in a study of identical twins. The CDR3 length is 15 residues. The ends lost 6 bases at V and 4 bases at J; junction bases unmatched: 12. This clonotype has at least ten counts. What it recognizes is unknown. TCRdb analysed the 5' RACE reads with MiXCR anew, one entry per CDR3 protein. The sample lists 570,000 or so distinct CDR3 sequences, approximately 10% occurring once. Study-wide points: Weaker excess twin sharing was observed in beta out-of-frame sequences. Possibly, invariant MAIT and iNKT cells partly confounded zero-insertion analyses. Reduced insertions were recorded for abundant cord blood beta clonotypes, with no such pattern in memory repertoires.

This same sample was also taken into another study, of yellow fever vaccine responses in identical twins.

This clonotype was obtained from a woman under 30 in good health. The specimen was PBMCs. The chain has TRBV12-3 or TRBV12-4 and TRBJ2-7; 7 positions match TRBD2. CDR3 sequence: CASSKTSMRAYEQYF. CDR3 in DNA: TGTGCCAGCAGCAAGACTAGCATGCGGGCGTACGAGCAGTACTTC.